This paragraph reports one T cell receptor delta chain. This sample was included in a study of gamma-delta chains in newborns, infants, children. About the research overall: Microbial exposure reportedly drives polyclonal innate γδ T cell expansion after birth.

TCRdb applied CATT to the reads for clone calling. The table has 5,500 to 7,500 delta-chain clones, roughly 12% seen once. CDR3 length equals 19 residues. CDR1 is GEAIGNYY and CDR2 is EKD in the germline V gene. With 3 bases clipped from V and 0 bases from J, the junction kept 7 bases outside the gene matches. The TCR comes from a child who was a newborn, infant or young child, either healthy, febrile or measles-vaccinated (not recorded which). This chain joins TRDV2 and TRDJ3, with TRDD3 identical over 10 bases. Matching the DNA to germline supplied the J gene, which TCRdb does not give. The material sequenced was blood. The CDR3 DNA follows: TGTGCCTGTGACTACTGGGGGATCTTGACCTCCTGGGACACCCGACAGATGTTTTTC. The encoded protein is CACDYWGILTSWDTRQMFF.